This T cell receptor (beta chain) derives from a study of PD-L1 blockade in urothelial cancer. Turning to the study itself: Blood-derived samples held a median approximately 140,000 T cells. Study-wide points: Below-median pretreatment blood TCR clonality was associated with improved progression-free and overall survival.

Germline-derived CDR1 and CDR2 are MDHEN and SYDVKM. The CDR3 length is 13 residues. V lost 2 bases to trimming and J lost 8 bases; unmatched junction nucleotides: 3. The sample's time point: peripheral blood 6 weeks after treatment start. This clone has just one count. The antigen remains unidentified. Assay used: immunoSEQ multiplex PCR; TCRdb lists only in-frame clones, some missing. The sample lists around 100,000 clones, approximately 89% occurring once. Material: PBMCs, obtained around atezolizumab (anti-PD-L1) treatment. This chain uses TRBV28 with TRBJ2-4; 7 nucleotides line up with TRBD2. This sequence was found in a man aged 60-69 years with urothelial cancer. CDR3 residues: CASSLPGGYIQYF. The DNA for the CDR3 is TGTGCCAGCAGTTTACCGGGGGGATACATTCAGTACTTC.